These 26 T cell receptor beta chains were sequenced from one sample in a study of blood T cell repertoires in COVID-19 (dated by TCRdb to 2018 to 2020). Library method: the immunoSEQ multiplex PCR assay. The clones in this table, taken by TCRdb from immuneACCESS, are in-frame only. Not every clone is retained; where verified, under half of the shortfall comes from an unresolved V gene, and the cause of the rest is unknown. This sample gives under 300,000 clones in total; roughly 88% of them show up just once. Approximately 11% of the sample goes to the ten largest clones. The sample comprised peripheral blood. The receptors originated from a woman aged 70-85 years with acute or convalescent COVID-19.

This clone was seen a handful of times. The chain carries TRBV5-1 and TRBJ1-1; D unresolved. V was cut by 0 bases and J by 1 base, with 10 bases left in between. The CDR3 extends over 15 amino acids. Germline CDR1 and CDR2: SGHRS and YFSETQ. CDR3: CASSLAVTANTEAFF. The CDR3 nucleotides read TGCGCCAGCAGCTTGGCCGTAACAGCGAACACTGAAGCTTTCTTT.

The chain carries TRBV6-6 and TRBJ1-1; 9 bases agree with TRBD1. The length of the CDR3 is 14 residues. Germline V gene data show CDR1 as MNHNY and CDR2 as SVGAGI (reference sequence). With V trimmed by 0 bases and J by 11 bases, 7 bases remained unmatched. The CDR3 bases are TGTGCCAGCAGTTACTCGGGACAGGGAGCCGCCGCTTTCTTT. Protein sequence: CASSYSGQGAAAFF.

To note about this clone: Other nucleotide sequences from this sample produce the same CDR3. V usage is TRBV5-1 and J usage is TRBJ1-3; D not resolved. Germline-derived CDR1 and CDR2 are SGHRS and YFSETQ. The CDR3 runs 14 residues. Trimming removed 0 bases at V and 2 bases at J, with 6 bases between. The CDR3 bases are TGCGCCAGCAGCTTGGGGGGAGCTGGAAACACCATATATTTT. Protein: CASSLGGAGNTIYF. The whole variable domain, remainder taken from reference TRBV5-1 and TRBJ1-3, is KAGVTQTPRYLIKTRGQQVTLSCSPISGHRSVSWYQQTPGQGLQFLFEYFSETQRNKGNFPGRFSGRQFSNSRSEMNVSTLELGDSALYLCASSLGGAGNTIYFGEGSWLTVV.

This clone appeared many times. V and J are TRBV10-3 and TRBJ2-7, with 9 nucleotides matching TRBD1. V was pared by 3 bases and J by 2 bases, with 5 bases of the junction left unmatched. The CDR3 is 15 amino acids. Germline V gene sequence: CDR1 ENHRY, CDR2 SYGVKD. CDR3 residues: CAISEGTGNPYEQYF. For the CDR3, the DNA is TGTGCCATCAGTGAAGGGACAGGGAATCCCTACGAGCAGTACTTC.

The chain is built from TRBV19 and TRBJ2-5; weak D call: TRBD1 (6 bases). Trimming left V 5 bases short and J 4 bases short, with 17 bases between. CDR3 length equals 15 residues. Germline V gene sequence: CDR1 LNHDA, CDR2 SQIVND (reference sequence). The CDR3 loop is CASSHPTGGSETQYF. For the CDR3, the DNA is TGTGCCAGTAGTCACCCGACAGGCGGGTCAGAGACCCAGTACTTC.

This chain's CDR3 is CASSLPPGGDTQYF. The CDR3 DNA reads as TGTGCCAGCAGCCTCCCGCCCGGCGGGGATACGCAGTATTTT. The V call is TRBV5-4, the J call TRBJ2-3; TRBD2 is a possible D gene (5 bases). Germline CDR1 SGHNT, CDR2 YYREEE (reference sequence). The CDR3 runs 14 residues. With 4 bases removed from V and 6 bases from J, the gap between germline ends came to 15 bases.

The chain carries TRBV29-1 and TRBJ1-1, with D maybe TRBD1 (5 bases). The CDR3 extends over 13 amino acids. Germline CDR1 reads SQVTM; CDR2 reads ANQGSEA. Trimming shortened V by 4 bases and J by 3 bases, and 12 bases separated the two germline ends. The CDR3 is CSVVGGDHTEAFF. For the CDR3, the DNA is TGCAGCGTTGTAGGCGGGGACCACACTGAAGCTTTCTTT. The full variable domain, rest sourced from reference TRBV29-1 and TRBJ1-1, is SAVISQKPSRDICQRGTSLTIQCQVDSQVTMMFWYRQQPGQSLTLIATANQGSEATYESGFVIDKFPISRPNLTFSTLTVSNMSPEDSSIYLCSVVGGDHTEAFFGQGTRLTVV.

The genes are TRBV6-5 and TRBJ1-5; no clear D gene. V gave up 4 bases and J gave up 1 base, with 5 bases separating them. This CDR3 spans 13 amino acids. Per the germline V gene, CDR1 is MNHEY and CDR2 is SVGAGI. CDR3 sequence: CASSWRSNQPQHF. CDR3 in DNA: TGTGCCAGCAGTTGGAGGAGCAATCAGCCCCAGCATTTT.

This CDR3 is CASSSGQGRATNYGYTF. The CDR3, as DNA: TGTGCCAGCAGTTCCGGACAAGGTCGGGCCACTAACTATGGCTACACCTTC. V is TRBV27 and J is TRBJ1-2; D may be TRBD1 (5 bases). Deletions cut 4 bases from V and 0 bases from J, with 18 bases between. The CDR3 loop spans 17 amino acids. CDR1 MNHEY and CDR2 SMNVEV come from the germline V gene (reference sequence).

The J gene is TRBJ1-6, the V gene TRBV18, with D hard to call. V lost 6 bases and J 2 bases, leaving 14 bases between the germline ends. Germline V gene lookup returns CDR1 KGHSH and CDR2 LQKENI. The CDR3 runs to 16 residues. This CDR3 reads CASSSDSGTYNSPLHF. CDR3 nucleotides: TGTGCCAGCTCGTCTGATTCGGGAACCTATAATTCACCCCTCCACTTT.

Concerning this clone: The same CDR3 can be traced to other DNA sequences in this sample. The chain links TRBV5-6 to TRBJ1-2; D is possibly TRBD1 (5 bases). The CDR3 totals 13 residues. The germline V gene has CDR1 SGHDT and CDR2 YYEEEE. Trimming took 3 bases from V and 4 from J, leaving 10 bases between them. Written as DNA, the CDR3 is TGTGCCAGCAGCTCCGGGGGGGGCTATGGCTACACCTTC. Encoded protein: CASSSGGGYGYTF.

This clone was observed a single time. The rearrangement joins TRBV5-8 to TRBJ1-3, with TRBD1 matching 8 bases. CDR1 and CDR2 from the germline V gene are SGHTS and YDEGEE. This CDR3 comprises 17 residues. The J segment lost 0 bases and the V segment lost 5 bases, leaving 10 bases of the junction unmatched. Here the CDR3 DNA reads TGTGCCAGCAGTCGAAGATCCGGGACAGGCTCTGGAAACACCATATATTTT. The encoded protein is CASSRRSGTGSGNTIYF.

J is TRBJ2-7 and V is TRBV29-1; a weak D match, TRBD2 (6 bases). V lost 7 bases and J 2 bases, leaving 12 bases between the germline ends. The CDR3 contains 12 residues. In germline, CDR1 is SQVTM, CDR2 ANQGSEA. This chain's CDR3 is CSGGDGTYEQYF. The CDR3 DNA sequence: TGCAGCGGCGGGGACGGAACCTACGAGCAGTACTTC.

The rearrangement joins TRBV2 to TRBJ1-1, with D unresolved. CDR3 length equals 13 residues. Germline-derived CDR1 and CDR2 are SNHLY and FYNNEI. V lost 7 bases and J lost 1, with 10 bases in between. As DNA, the CDR3 is TGTGCCAGCAAAACGGGGTGGAACACTGAAGCTTTCTTT. Translating gives CASKTGWNTEAFF.

The V gene is TRBV7-2, the J gene TRBJ2-5; 9 positions agree with TRBD2. V trimming: 1 base; J trimming: 4 bases; junction bases outside the gene matches: 4. The CDR3 is 15 residues long. Germline V lookup: CDR1 SGHTA, CDR2 FQGNSA. CDR3 amino acids: CASSLVASGVETQYF. CDR3 coding DNA: TGTGCCAGCAGCTTAGTAGCTAGCGGGGTAGAGACCCAGTACTTC.

Concerning this clone: This sample also contains other DNA sequences that code for the same CDR3. CDR3 in amino acids: CASRLTGNTEAFF. CDR3 nucleotide sequence: TGTGCCAGCAGGCTGACAGGGAACACTGAAGCTTTCTTT. The chain joins TRBV6-5 to TRBJ1-1; tentatively, D is TRBD1 (6 bases). The germline gives CDR1 MNHEY, CDR2 SVGAGI. This CDR3 is 13 amino acids long. V was trimmed by 6 bases and J by 1 base, leaving 9 bases between them.

This chain links TRBV18 with TRBJ1-3; the match to TRBD1 covers 8 bases. Unmatched junction bases numbered 6, after V lost 3 bases and J lost 5 bases. Germline V gene lookup returns CDR1 KGHSH and CDR2 LQKENI. CDR3 length equals 15 residues. Written as DNA, the CDR3 is TGTGCCAGCTCACCGGAGAGACAGGGGAGAAACACCATATATTTT. Amino acids: CASSPERQGRNTIYF.

V and J are TRBV19 and TRBJ1-1; D is perhaps TRBD1 (5 bases). Trimming removed 5 bases at V and 1 base at J, with 14 bases between. Germline loops: CDR1 LNHDA, CDR2 SQIVND (reference sequence). The CDR3 is 15 amino acids. CDR3 DNA sequence: TGTGCCAGTAGTGGAGTGGGGCTACGGAACACTGAAGCTTTCTTT. Its protein is CASSGVGLRNTEAFF. The whole variable domain, filled in from reference TRBV19 and TRBJ1-1, reads DGGITQSPKYLFRKEGQNVTLSCEQNLNHDAMYWYRQDPGQGLRLIYYSQIVNDFQKGDIAEGYSVSREKKESFPLTVTSAQKNPTAFYLCASSGVGLRNTEAFFGQGTRLTVV.

The chain uses TRBV5-1 and TRBJ1-1, with D possibly matching TRBD1 (6 bases). The germline gives CDR1 SGHRS, CDR2 YFSETQ. CDR3 length: 14 amino acids. V lost 3 bases, J lost 6 bases, and 15 bases lay in between. CDR3 sequence reads: CASSSSMRTAEAFF. In nucleotides, the CDR3 is TGCGCCAGCAGCTCTTCCATGAGGACAGCTGAAGCTTTCTTT. The full variable domain, rest sourced from reference TRBV5-1 and TRBJ1-1, is KAGVTQTPRYLIKTRGQQVTLSCSPISGHRSVSWYQQTPGQGLQFLFEYFSETQRNKGNFPGRFSGRQFSNSRSEMNVSTLELGDSALYLCASSSSMRTAEAFFGQGTRLTVV.

This clone was detected only a few times. The chain links TRBV28 to TRBJ1-1; D unresolved. The CDR3 covers 9 residues. Germline-derived CDR1 and CDR2 are MDHEN and SYDVKM. V lost 6 bases and J lost 8, with 4 bases in between. CDR3 coding DNA: TGTGCCAGCAGCAGAGAAGCTTTCTTT. It is translated as CASSREAFF.

The chain joins TRBV28 to TRBJ1-2; 9 bases are a match to TRBD1. With 5 bases clipped from V and 2 bases from J, the junction kept 3 bases outside the gene matches. This CDR3 is 14 amino acids long. Looked up from germline, CDR1 is MDHEN and CDR2 is SYDVKM. The chain's CDR3 is CASSPGTGNYGYTF. The DNA of the CDR3 is TGTGCCAGCAGTCCCGGGACAGGGAACTATGGCTACACCTTC.

The chain uses TRBV20-1 and TRBJ2-1; 7 nucleotides line up with TRBD2. CDR1 is DFQATT and CDR2 is SNEGSKA in the germline V gene (reference sequence). V gave up 3 bases and J gave up 9 bases; unmatched junction bases: 11. The CDR3 spans 14 residues. The CDR3 DNA follows: TGCAGTGCTAGTTCCCAGCGGGGTACTCCTGAGCAGTTCTTC. Translated: CSASSQRGTPEQFF.

This sequence joins TRBV27 and TRBJ1-5; D gene uncertain. Between the trimmed V and J ends, which lost 5 bases and 7 bases, there was a span of 21 bases. Germline values: CDR1 MNHEY, CDR2 SMNVEV (reference sequence). The CDR3 length is 16 residues. The CDR3 region has the DNA TGTGCCAGCAGTCCCTCCATCGGGAAGGCTAGACAGCCCCAGCATTTT. This gives the protein CASSPSIGKARQPQHF.

V usage is TRBV5-1 and J usage is TRBJ1-2; TRBD1 matches 8 bases. Germline trimming cut 3 bases from V and 8 bases from J; bases unmatched to any gene: 12. The CDR3 extends over 15 amino acids. CDR1 is SGHRS, CDR2 YFSETQ, per germline. The CDR3 region is CASSSYRTGRKGYTF. CDR3 nucleotide sequence: TGCGCCAGCAGCTCATACCGGACAGGGAGGAAGGGCTACACCTTC.

The rearrangement uses TRBV6-6 and TRBJ1-2, with TRBD1 matching over 9 bases. The CDR3 consists of 17 residues. CDR1 is MNHNY, CDR2 SVGAGI, per germline (reference sequence). Germline trimming cut 5 bases from V and 1 base from J; bases unmatched to any gene: 11. Here the CDR3 DNA reads TGTGCCAGCAGTCGATCAGGGACAGGGCTCTTTAACTATGGCTACACCTTC. Encoded protein: CASSRSGTGLFNYGYTF.

J is TRBJ2-7 and V is TRBV9; D not resolved. This CDR3 region has 14 residues. CDR1 is SGDLS, CDR2 YYNGEE, per germline. The ends were cut back, 4 bases at V and 4 bases at J, with 15 bases in the middle. In DNA form, the CDR3 reads TGTGCCAGCAGCTTCACCCCCGACGGGTACGAGCAGTACTTC. As protein: CASSFTPDGYEQYF.